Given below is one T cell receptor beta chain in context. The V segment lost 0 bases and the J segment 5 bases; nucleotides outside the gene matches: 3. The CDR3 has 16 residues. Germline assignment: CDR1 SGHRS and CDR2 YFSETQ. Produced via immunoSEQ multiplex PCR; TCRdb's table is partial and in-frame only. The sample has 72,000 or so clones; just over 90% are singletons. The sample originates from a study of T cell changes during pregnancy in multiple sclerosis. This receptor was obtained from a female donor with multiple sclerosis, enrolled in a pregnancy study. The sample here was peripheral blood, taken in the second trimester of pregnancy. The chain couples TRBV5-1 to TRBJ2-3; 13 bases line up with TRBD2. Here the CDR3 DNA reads TGCGCCAGCAGCTTGGACACTAGCGGGGGGGTAGATACGCAGTATTTT. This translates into CASSLDTSGGVDTQYF.